These T cell receptor beta chains were read from a single sample in a study of cytomegalovirus exposure and HLA in healthy donors. Sequenced by immunoSEQ multiplex PCR; TCRdb stores in-frame clones only, minus some. The data show 200,000 to 250,000 clones, with over 65% seen just once and roughly a sixth held by the top ten. Sequenced: PBMCs. The receptors were gathered from a man aged 40-49 years in good health and CMV-seronegative. Each CDR3 is given with its conserved first and last residue. The D gene is left open where the match is weak. Expanded clones are given a class, and other clones once, few, many or no size at all.

D gene | J gene | V gene | clone size | CDR3 protein | CDR3 DNA
TRBD1 | TRBJ2-7 | TRBV10-1 | NA | CASSVGTGGGYEQYF | TGCGCCAGCAGTGTTGGGACAGGGGGAGGCTACGAGCAGTACTTC
NA | TRBJ2-1 | TRBV4-3 | NA | CASSQDKGGGSYNEQFF | TGCGCCAGCAGCCAAGATAAAGGGGGGGGGTCCTACAATGAGCAGTTCTTC
TRBD1 | TRBJ2-7 | TRBV6-5 | NA | CASMRPGQGLHEQYF | TGTGCCAGCATGCGACCGGGACAGGGACTCCACGAGCAGTACTTC
NA | TRBJ1-2 | TRBV7-9 | NA | CASIPLGGSYGYTF | TGTGCCAGCATCCCCTTGGGAGGCAGCTATGGCTACACCTTC
NA | TRBJ2-7 | TRBV6-1 | NA | CASRLGSYEQYF | TGTGCCAGCAGGTTAGGGAGCTACGAGCAGTACTTC
NA | TRBJ1-4 | TRBV10-3 | NA | CAIGPQATNEKLFF | TGTGCCATCGGCCCACAGGCAACTAATGAAAAACTGTTTTTT
NA | TRBJ2-7 | TRBV2 | NA | CASSQQLYEQYF | TGTGCCAGCAGTCAACAGTTGTACGAGCAGTACTTC
TRBD1 | TRBJ1-5 | TRBV6-5 | NA | CASSSTGVGNQPQHF | TGTGCCAGCAGTTCGACAGGGGTAGGTAATCAGCCCCAGCATTTT
TRBD2 | TRBJ2-1 | TRBV5-6 | NA | CASSPRRTSGYNEQFF | TGTGCCAGCAGTCCGAGGCGGACTAGCGGTTACAATGAGCAGTTCTTC
NA | TRBJ2-7 | TRBV19 | NA | CASSWGHNYEQYF | TGTGCCAGTAGTTGGGGACACAACTACGAGCAGTACTTC
TRBD2 | TRBJ2-5 | TRBV14 | NA | CASSQASGSRETQYF | TGTGCCAGCAGCCAAGCTAGCGGGAGTCGGGAGACCCAGTACTTC
NA | TRBJ1-2 | TRBV4-2 | NA | CASSQDGTFYYGYTF | TGTGCCAGCAGCCAAGATGGCACATTTTACTATGGCTACACCTTC
TRBD2 | TRBJ2-7 | TRBV11-2 | NA | CASSLGGRPSYEQYF | TGTGCCAGCAGCTTAGGCGGGAGGCCTTCCTACGAGCAGTACTTC
NA | TRBJ2-2 | TRBV28 | NA | CASRQNAGELFF | TGTGCCAGCAGACAGAACGCCGGGGAGCTGTTTTTT
NA | TRBJ1-3 | TRBV28 | NA | CASSPISIVSGNTIYF | TGTGCCAGCAGCCCTATTAGTATAGTCTCTGGAAACACCATATATTTT
NA | TRBJ1-2 | TRBV7-2 | NA | CASSLGTAAQGYTF | TGTGCCAGCAGCTTAGGGACAGCAGCCCAAGGCTACACCTTC
NA | TRBJ2-3 | TRBV28 | NA | CASSPLPSSASTDTQYF | TGTGCCAGCAGTCCCCTACCTAGCTCGGCGAGCACAGATACGCAGTATTTT
TRBD1 | TRBJ1-5 | TRBV5-6 | few | CASSLGQSGNQPQHF | TGTGCCAGCAGCCTGGGACAGTCGGGCAATCAGCCCCAGCATTTT
NA | TRBJ1-1 | TRBV5-1 | NA | CASSSRHPRGLGAEAFF | TGCGCCAGCAGCTCCAGACATCCCCGGGGTCTTGGGGCTGAAGCTTTCTTT
TRBD2 | TRBJ2-1 | TRBV30 | NA | CAFLPPGLGYNEQFF | TGTGCCTTCTTACCGCCGGGACTAGGGTACAATGAGCAGTTCTTC
NA | TRBJ2-7 | TRBV18 | NA | CASSPSIGGEQYF | TGTGCCAGCTCGCCCTCGATCGGGGGAGAGCAGTACTTC
NA | TRBJ2-5 | TRBV4-1 | NA | CASSQMGHPQETQYF | TGCGCCAGCAGCCAGATGGGACACCCCCAAGAGACCCAGTACTTC
NA | TRBJ1-6 | TRBV7-2 | NA | CASRTGTSNSPLHF | TGTGCCAGCAGGACCGGGACAAGTAATTCACCCCTCCACTTT
NA | TRBJ2-2 | TRBV7-6 | NA | CASSSTTMNTGELFF | TGTGCCAGCAGCTCGACTACGATGAACACCGGGGAGCTGTTTTTT
NA | TRBJ2-7 | TRBV11-2 | NA | CASSSPPSAYEQYF | TGTGCCAGCAGCTCCCCCCCTAGCGCCTACGAGCAGTACTTC
TRBD2 | TRBJ2-7 | TRBV11-2 | NA | CASSLDGTRNSLSYEQYF | TGTGCCAGCAGCTTAGACGGGACTAGGAATTCCCTCTCCTACGAGCAGTACTTC
NA | TRBJ1-2 | TRBV18 | NA | CASSPPSRLNYGYTF | TGTGCCAGCTCACCACCCTCCCGGTTGAACTATGGCTACACCTTC
NA | TRBJ1-2 | TRBV5-4 | few | CASSFPNSMNYGYTF | TGTGCCAGCAGCTTCCCTAACAGCATGAACTATGGCTACACCTTC
TRBD2 | TRBJ2-7 | TRBV19 | once | CASSRGLAGFYEQYF | TGTGCCAGTAGTAGGGGACTAGCGGGGTTCTACGAGCAGTACTTC
TRBD1 | TRBJ2-7 | TRBV6-5 | few | CASSYGDRDDEQYF | TGTGCCAGCAGTTACGGGGACAGGGATGACGAGCAGTACTTC
NA | TRBJ2-7 | TRBV10-3 | NA | CAISYGGATSYEQYF | TGTGCCATCAGTTACGGGGGAGCGACCTCCTACGAGCAGTACTTC
TRBD1 | TRBJ2-1 | TRBV5-1 | NA | CASSSDRGHGFF | TGCGCCAGCAGCTCGGACAGGGGGCACGGGTTCTTC
NA | TRBJ2-5 | TRBV4-3 | few | CASSPLGSQGKETQYF | TGCGCCAGCAGCCCCCTTGGTTCGCAGGGGAAAGAGACCCAGTACTTC
TRBD1 | TRBJ1-2 | TRBV20-1 | few | CSAPTGQGYTF | TGCAGTGCCCCGACAGGGCAGGGCTACACCTTC
NA | TRBJ2-1 | TRBV7-9 | NA | CASSATGEQFF | TGTGCCAGCAGCGCCACCGGTGAGCAGTTCTTC
TRBD2 | TRBJ2-7 | TRBV27 | NA | CASSGGLAGVIEQYF | TGTGCCAGCAGTGGTGGACTAGCGGGAGTTATCGAGCAGTACTTC
TRBD1 | TRBJ1-3 | TRBV28 | NA | CASTGQGSGNTIYF | TGTGCCAGCACCGGACAGGGCTCTGGAAACACCATATATTTT
TRBD1 | TRBJ1-5 | TRBV7-9 | NA | CASSRTGVEPQHF | TGTGCCAGCAGCCGGACAGGCGTGGAGCCCCAGCATTTT
TRBD1 | TRBJ2-5 | TRBV7-2 | once | CASSLARTGEGETQYF | TGTGCCAGCAGCTTAGCCCGGACAGGGGAAGGGGAGACCCAGTACTTC
TRBD2 | TRBJ2-1 | TRBV25-1 | NA | CASSESVGSGSYGQFF | TGTGCCAGCAGTGAATCCGTTGGTAGCGGGAGTTATGGGCAGTTCTTC
NA | TRBJ1-1 | TRBV11-3 | NA | CASSLFTNTEAFF | TGTGCCAGCAGCTTATTTACTAACACTGAAGCTTTCTTT
NA | TRBJ2-3 | TRBV5-6 | NA | CASSAMWRSTDTQYF | TGTGCCAGCAGCGCGATGTGGCGGAGCACAGATACGCAGTATTTT
TRBD1 | TRBJ2-2 | TRBV5-1 | NA | CASSVGQGGTGELFF | TGCGCCAGCAGCGTAGGACAGGGGGGCACCGGGGAGCTGTTTTTT
TRBD2 | TRBJ2-5 | TRBV27 | NA | CASSLSGGPQETQYF | TGTGCCAGCAGTTTAAGCGGGGGCCCCCAAGAGACCCAGTACTTC
NA | TRBJ1-5 | TRBV27 | few | CASSPGVGADQPQHF | TGTGCCAGCAGCCCCGGTGTGGGGGCGGATCAGCCCCAGCATTTT
NA | TRBJ2-1 | TRBV27 | NA | CASSLMTGYNEQFF | TGTGCCAGCAGCCTAATGACAGGCTACAATGAGCAGTTCTTC
TRBD1 | TRBJ2-2 | TRBV7-3 | NA | CASSLQGANTGELFF | TGTGCCAGCAGCCTACAGGGGGCTAACACCGGGGAGCTGTTTTTT
TRBD2 | TRBJ2-1 | TRBV27 | NA | CASSQPTSGSSYNEQFF | TGTGCCAGCAGTCAACCGACTAGCGGGAGCTCCTACAATGAGCAGTTCTTC
TRBD2 | TRBJ2-1 | TRBV7-2 | NA | CASSSTSGGYNEQFF | TGTGCCAGCAGCTCAACTAGCGGGGGCTACAATGAGCAGTTCTTC